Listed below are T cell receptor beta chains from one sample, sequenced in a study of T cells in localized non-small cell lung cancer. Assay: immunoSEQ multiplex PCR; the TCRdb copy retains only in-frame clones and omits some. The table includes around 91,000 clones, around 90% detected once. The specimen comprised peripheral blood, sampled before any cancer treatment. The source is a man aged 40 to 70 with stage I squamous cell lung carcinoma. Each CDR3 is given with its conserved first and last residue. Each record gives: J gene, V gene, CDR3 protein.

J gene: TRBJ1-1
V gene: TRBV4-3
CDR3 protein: CASSQGGGQGNTEAFF

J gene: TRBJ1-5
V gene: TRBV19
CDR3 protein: CASSEDRGPNQPQHF

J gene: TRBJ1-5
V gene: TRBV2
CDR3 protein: CATSKTQGVGQPQHF

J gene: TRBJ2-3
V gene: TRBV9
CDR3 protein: CASSVAGGAPTDTQYF

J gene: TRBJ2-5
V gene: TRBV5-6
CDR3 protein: CASSLVQETQYF

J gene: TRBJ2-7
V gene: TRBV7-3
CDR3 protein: CASSPSSTSREQYF

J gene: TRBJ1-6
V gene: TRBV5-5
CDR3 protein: CASRSGTESPLHF

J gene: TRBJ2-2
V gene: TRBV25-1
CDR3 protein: CASSPPTGELFF

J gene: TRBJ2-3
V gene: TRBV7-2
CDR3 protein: CASSLTAKTDTQYF

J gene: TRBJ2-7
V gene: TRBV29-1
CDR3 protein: CSVRLARNYEQYF

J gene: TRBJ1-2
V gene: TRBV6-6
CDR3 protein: CASSYSSTHGYTF

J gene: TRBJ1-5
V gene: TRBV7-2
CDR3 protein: CASSTGAGTNQPQHF

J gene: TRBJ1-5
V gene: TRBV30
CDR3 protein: CAWSATGGRSQPQHF

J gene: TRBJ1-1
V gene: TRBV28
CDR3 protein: CASSLKYRAFF

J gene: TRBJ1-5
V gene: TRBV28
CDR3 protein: CASSLGRTNNQPQHF

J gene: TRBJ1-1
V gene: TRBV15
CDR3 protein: CATSRDPTGVNEAFF

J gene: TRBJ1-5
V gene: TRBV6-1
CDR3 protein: CASSGLLAQPQHF

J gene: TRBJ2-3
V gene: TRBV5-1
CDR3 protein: CASSLDSGGAKDTQYF

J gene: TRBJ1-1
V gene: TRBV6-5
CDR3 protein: CASSYSNRGEAFF

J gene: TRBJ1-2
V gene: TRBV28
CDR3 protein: CASRDSNYGYTF

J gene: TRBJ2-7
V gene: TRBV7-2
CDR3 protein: CASSPTGGLYEQYF

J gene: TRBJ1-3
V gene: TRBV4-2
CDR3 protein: CASSQDHGQDTIYF